Listed here is a single T cell receptor (beta chain). The CDR3 consists of 15 residues. Between the trimmed V and J ends, which lost 3 bases and 4 bases, there was a span of 15 bases. Germline V gene sequence: CDR1 SNHLY, CDR2 FYNNEI. Produced via immunoSEQ multiplex PCR; TCRdb's table is partial and in-frame only. Of some 100,000 clones listed, roughly four fifths are singletons. The source of the sample is a study of CD8 T cell repertoires and HIV-1 epitope variants. Study as a whole: Equal numbers of autologous T cell-negative cells presented antigen to enriched T cells.

Sequences were obtained from uncultured baseline CD8+ T cells from peripheral blood mononuclear cells (PBMCs). The chain couples TRBV2 to TRBJ1-2, with a weak D call TRBD1 (5 bases). The receptor was isolated from a male donor with HIV. The CDR3 protein is CASSDRGSSGYGYTF. The DNA for the CDR3 is TGTGCCAGCAGTGATCGGGGGTCCTCCGGCTATGGCTACACCTTC.